The T cell receptor beta chain under discussion was sequenced for a study of regulatory T cells in long-lasting Graves disease. Overall study findings and caveats: A greater number of public clonotypes (roughly 2,800) was shared by persistent patients than by new patients (roughly 880). Persistent disease preferred TRBV28, TRBJ1-2 and TRBJ2-5.

The CDR3 has 13 amino acids. Germline V gene lookup returns CDR1 DFQATT and CDR2 SNEGSKA (reference sequence). Sequencing libraries for TCR beta were prepared with iRepertoire HTBI primers and Arm-PCR of CDR3 regions. TCRdb fed the multiplex PCR reads into MiXCR, producing one record per CDR3 protein. The table has 440,000 or so distinct CDR3 sequences, around 17% seen once. This clonotype came up a few times. Its specificity is not known. Compared with germline, one end of the junction differs, possibly owing to a read error. Sample time point: newly diagnosed GD, antithyroid drugs for less than 3 months. RNA from PBMCs was the source of the TCR library. These data were also filed under a second study, of T cells in Graves' hyperthyroidism and ophthalmopathy. That work adds: Pregnant or lactating patients were excluded, as were those with uncontrolled infection or other autoimmune disease.

The sequencing used peripheral blood mononuclear cells (PBMCs), collected at new diagnosis, from a patient treated with antithyroid drugs. The clonotype comes from a woman younger than 45 with Graves disease. This chain links TRBV20-1 with TRBJ2-6; a weak D match, TRBD2 (6 bases). CDR3 region: CSAGGAGANVLTF. The CDR3 coding sequence is TGCAGTGCAGGCGGGGCTGGAGCCAACGTCCTGACTTTC.